This T cell receptor beta chain was recovered during a study of low-dose radiotherapy and immunotherapy resistance in tumors. A few counts support this clonotype. Time point in this sample: before trial treatment. V trimming: 5 bases; J trimming: 6 bases; junction bases outside the gene matches: 10. From germline, CDR1 is DFQATT and CDR2 SNEGSKA (reference sequence). The CDR3 has 14 amino acids. With TRAV- and TRBV-specific primers, first-strand cDNA was made, covering the alpha and beta chains. Amplification, which lasted roughly 22 PCR cycles, used a constant-region primer and V-primer adapter to amplify TCRs. From the reads, TCRdb called clonotypes with MiXCR, one entry per CDR3 protein. The repertoire includes approximately 84,000 distinct CDR3 sequences, 15% to 20% of them detected once, and less than 3% sits in the top ten.

J is TRBJ2-7 and V is TRBV20-1; 10 bases align to TRBD1. This sequence originates from a male donor with prostate cancer. The input for sequencing was PBMCs, taken before treatment. CDR3 coding DNA: TGCAGTGCTCGCGCCGGGACAGGGGCCGCCGAGCAGTACTTC. This sequence encodes CSARAGTGAAEQYF.